The 28 T cell receptor beta chains listed next were all sequenced from one sample in a study of T cell repertoires in cytomegalovirus infection. TCRdb re-called the reads through MiXCR, storing one row per CDR3 protein. The sample consists of a few hundred thousand distinct CDR3 sequences, more than 15% of them appearing once. Material for sequencing was CD8+ T cells from PBMCs. The receptors come from a human donor in good health (CMV status not recorded). Some clones in this sample may be carry-over from other donors' samples.

With respect to this clonotype: A read error may explain this, as a much larger clone is one base away. The chain combines TRBV6-6 with TRBJ2-3; D may be TRBD1 (6 bases). Looked up from germline, CDR1 is MNHNY and CDR2 is SVGAGI (reference sequence). The germline V and J ends were trimmed by 4 bases and 1 base, with 15 bases remaining between them. The CDR3 is 16 amino acids. CDR3 in DNA: TGTGCCAGCAGTTCCGGGACATCTACTGGCACAGATACGCAGTATTTT. This encodes CASSSGTSTGTDTQYF.

The table lists this clonotype with many counts. V and J are TRBV14 and TRBJ2-3; no firm D call. The germline gives CDR1 SGHDN, CDR2 FVKESK. V gave up 4 bases and J gave up 0 bases, with 8 bases separating them. CDR3 size: 14 residues. CDR3 amino acids: CASSPYFSTDTQYF. For the CDR3, the DNA is TGTGCCAGCAGCCCCTACTTCAGCACAGATACGCAGTATTTT.

This clonotype has ten or more counts. This chain uses TRBV7-9 with TRBJ2-1, with 9 nucleotides matching TRBD2. From germline, CDR1 is SEHNR and CDR2 FQNEAQ (reference sequence). The trim removed 3 bases at V and 6 bases at J, leaving 9 bases unmatched. The CDR3 spans 16 residues. The CDR3 protein is CASSFLLGLAFNEQFF. The CDR3 coding sequence is TGTGCCAGCAGCTTCTTACTGGGACTAGCTTTCAATGAGCAGTTCTTC.

This clonotype was counted a few times. This rearrangement joins TRBV28 to TRBJ2-3; 8 positions match TRBD1. Germline V lookup: CDR1 MDHEN, CDR2 SYDVKM. The CDR3 is made up of 16 amino acids. Losses at the gene ends were 6 bases for V and 6 bases for J; bases not matched to a gene: 14. CDR3 in amino acids: CASSRLTGDLADTQYF. For the CDR3, the DNA is TGTGCCAGCAGCAGACTGACAGGGGATTTAGCGGATACGCAGTATTTT.

The V gene is TRBV29-1, the J gene TRBJ2-2; TRBD2 agrees at 10 bases. The length of the CDR3 is 16 residues. Germline V gene data show CDR1 as SQVTM and CDR2 as ANQGSEA. Trimming cost V 2 bases and J 3 bases; bases outside gene matches: 6. The CDR3 spells CSVETQRGGDTGELFF. The CDR3 DNA follows: TGCAGCGTTGAAACCCAGCGGGGGGGCGACACCGGGGAGCTGTTTTTT.

The gene calls are TRBV13 and TRBJ2-7; D could derive from TRBD1 or TRBD2 (5 bases each). The V and J ends lost 8 bases and 2 bases respectively, with 10 bases between them. CDR1 PRHDT and CDR2 FYEKMQ come from the germline V gene (reference sequence). The CDR3 runs to 12 residues. The CDR3 sequence is CASRLGAYEQYF. The DNA for the CDR3 is TGTGCCAGCCGACTGGGGGCCTACGAGCAGTACTTC.

This chain connects TRBV29-1 to TRBJ2-7, with D perhaps TRBD1 (6 bases). In germline, CDR1 is SQVTM, CDR2 ANQGSEA. V lost 7 bases and J 0 bases, leaving 10 bases between the germline ends. The CDR3 contains 12 residues. CDR3 nucleotides: TGCAGCGCCCGGGACACCTCCTACGAGCAGTACTTC. This sequence encodes CSARDTSYEQYF.

Points on this clonotype: Given a much more abundant clone one base away, this may be a read error. The rearrangement uses TRBV7-9 and TRBJ2-1; TRBD2 agrees at 15 bases. Germline loops: CDR1 SEHNR, CDR2 FQNEAQ (reference sequence). The CDR3 sequence is 18 residues long. CDR3 nucleotide sequence: TGTGACAGCAGCCGGACTAGCGGGGGGGCCGGGTCCTACAATGAGCAGTTCTTC. Protein product: CDSSRTSGGAGSYNEQFF.

Ten or more counts support this clonotype. The chain uses TRBV7-2 and TRBJ1-1, with D hard to call. There are 13 residues in the CDR3. The germline CDR1 and CDR2 sequences are SGHTA and FQGNSA. Between the trimmed V and J ends, which lost 1 base and 8 bases, there was a span of 11 bases. The CDR3 sequence: CASSLVPDPEAFF. CDR3 bases: TGTGCCAGCAGCTTAGTTCCAGACCCCGAAGCTTTCTTT.

J is TRBJ2-7 and V is TRBV20-1; tentatively, D is TRBD2 (7 bases). Trimming removed 1 base from V and 2 bases from J, with 12 bases in between. Germline-derived CDR1 and CDR2 are DFQATT and SNEGSKA (reference sequence). The CDR3 spans 14 residues. The CDR3 protein is CSARGGGAPYEQYF. DNA for the CDR3: TGCAGTGCTAGAGGAGGGGGGGCCCCCTACGAGCAGTACTTC.

This clonotype was picked up many times. The J gene is TRBJ2-1, the V gene TRBV7-3, with TRBD2 matching over 15 bases. The germline CDR1 and CDR2 sequences are SGHTA and FQGTGA. The CDR3 has 23 amino acids. V lost 4 bases, J lost 3 bases, and 22 bases stayed unmatched. The CDR3 protein is CASSSPPVPSGLAGGFHYNEQFF. The CDR3 DNA is TGTGCCAGCAGCTCCCCGCCGGTCCCGTCCGGACTAGCGGGGGGGTTCCACTACAATGAGCAGTTCTTC. Together with reference TRBV7-3 and TRBJ2-1, the CDR3 gives the full variable domain: GAGVSQTPSNKVTEKGKYVELRCDPISGHTALYWYRQSLGQGPEFLIYFQGTGAADDSGLPNDRFFAVRPEGSVSTLKIQRTERGDSAVYLCASSSPPVPSGLAGGFHYNEQFFGPGTRLTVL.

In this sample, this clonotype turned up a few times. The chain uses TRBV20-1 and TRBJ1-6, with D tentatively TRBD1 (5 bases). Germline values: CDR1 DFQATT, CDR2 SNEGSKA (reference sequence). V was clipped by 3 bases and J by 5 bases, with 11 bases between them. The CDR3 covers 14 residues. The CDR3 coding sequence is TGCAGTGCTAGCCCCAGGGCAAATAATTCACCCCTCCACTTT. Translated: CSASPRANNSPLHF.

This clonotype appeared many times. This chain connects TRBV7-2 to TRBJ2-3, with 8 bases fitting TRBD1. With V trimmed by 4 bases and J by 2 bases, 11 bases remained unmatched. The germline V gene encodes CDR1 SGHTA and CDR2 FQGNSA. This CDR3 comprises 17 residues. In DNA, the CDR3 is TGTGCCAGCAGCTACCGGACAGGGCAGGGAGCCACAGATACGCAGTATTTT. Translated: CASSYRTGQGATDTQYF. Full variable domain (rest looked up from reference TRBV7-2 and TRBJ2-3): GAGVSQSPSNKVTEKGKDVELRCDPISGHTALYWYRQSLGQGLEFLIYFQGNSAPDKSGLPSDRFSAERTGGSVSTLTIQRTQQEDSAVYLCASSYRTGQGATDTQYFGPGTRLTVL.

This sequence joins TRBV20-1 and TRBJ2-1; 8 bases fit TRBD1. CDR3 length equals 15 residues. The germline gives CDR1 DFQATT, CDR2 SNEGSKA (reference sequence). Losses at the gene ends were 0 bases for V and 2 bases for J; bases not matched to a gene: 3. CDR3 sequence reads: CSARDLQGAYNEQFF. In nucleotides, the CDR3 is TGCAGTGCTAGAGATCTACAGGGGGCCTACAATGAGCAGTTCTTC.

Remarks on this clonotype: A much larger clone lies one base from this, so it may be a read error. The V gene is TRBV7-2, the J gene TRBJ1-4; the D gene is possibly TRBD1 (6 bases). The CDR3 is 14 residues long. The V gene's germline CDR1 is SGHTA and CDR2 FQGNSA. V was trimmed by 3 bases and J by 8 bases, leaving 13 bases between them. In DNA, the CDR3 is TGTGCCAGCAGCTTCCAGGGGTGGGAGGAAAAACTGTTTTTT. Protein product: CASSFQGWEEKLFF.

The chain carries TRBV2 and TRBJ2-7; D is uncertain. Trimming removed 10 bases at V and 0 bases at J, with 4 bases between. Germline V gives CDR1 SNHLY, CDR2 FYNNEI. CDR3 length: 10 residues. The DNA of the CDR3 is TGTGCCACTAGCTCCTACGAGCAGTACTTC. It translates to CATSSYEQYF.

This clonotype was observed many times. This sequence joins TRBV12-3 or TRBV12-4 and TRBJ2-7; either TRBD1 or TRBD2 may fit D (5 bases each). The CDR3 runs to 15 residues. Trimming stripped 5 bases from V and 4 bases from J, with 18 bases between. CDR3 DNA: TGTGCCAGCAGTCCCCCTGAGGGGCTGGTATACGAGCAGTACTTC. Amino acid sequence: CASSPPEGLVYEQYF.

This clonotype was counted a few times. This may stem from a read error, because a much larger clone lies one nucleotide away. This chain uses TRBV7-9 with TRBJ2-7, with D tentatively TRBD1 (5 bases). This CDR3 spans 12 amino acids. CDR1 and CDR2 (germline): SEHNR, FQNEAQ (reference sequence). V gave up 1 base and J gave up 5 bases, with 6 bases separating them. CDR3 DNA: TGTGCCAGCAGCTTAGAAGGGGACGAGCAGTACTTC. Protein sequence: CASSLEGDEQYF.

This clonotype was counted between two and nine times. The V gene is TRBV7-9, the J gene TRBJ2-2; D is unclear. The V end was cut by 2 bases, the J end by 5 bases, with 3 bases between. The germline V gene encodes CDR1 SEHNR and CDR2 FQNEAQ (reference sequence). This CDR3 is 12 amino acids long. Here the CDR3 reads CASSLKTGELFF. In DNA form, the CDR3 reads TGTGCCAGCAGCTTAAAAACCGGGGAGCTGTTTTTT.

This clonotype appeared a single time. The junction departs from germline at one end; a sequencing error may be responsible. The V call is TRBV7-6, the J call TRBJ1-1, with 7 bases matching TRBD1. Germline assignment: CDR1 SGHVS and CDR2 FNYEAQ. This CDR3 has 17 amino acids. The DNA of the CDR3 is TGTGCCAGCAGCTTAGCGAGACAGGGAGCGGGGAACCCTGAAGCTTTCTTT. Protein: CASSLARQGAGNPEAFF.

The chain employs TRBV27 and TRBJ2-1; 9 bases match TRBD2. After removal of 2 bases from V and 4 bases from J, the junction contained 3 bases not matched to a gene. In germline, CDR1 is MNHEY, CDR2 SMNVEV (reference sequence). CDR3 length: 15 residues. CDR3 bases: TGTGCCAGCAGTTTACAGGCGGGGGGGTACAATGAGCAGTTCTTC. Translation: CASSLQAGGYNEQFF.

This clonotype has at least ten counts. V usage is TRBV7-2 and J usage is TRBJ2-7, with 9 positions matching TRBD2. This CDR3 spans 15 amino acids. Germline CDR1 is SGHTA and CDR2 is FQGNSA. Trimming cost V 8 bases and J 0 bases; bases outside gene matches: 8. The CDR3: CASAVSGGVSYEQYF. The CDR3 DNA is TGTGCCAGCGCAGTTAGCGGGGGAGTCTCCTACGAGCAGTACTTC.

Many counts were recorded for this clonotype. The genes are TRBV4-1 and TRBJ2-7, with D tentatively TRBD1 or TRBD2 (5 bases each). Trimming cost V 1 base and J 4 bases, with 14 bases left between them. Germline CDR1 is MGHRA and CDR2 is YSYEKL. This CDR3 has 15 residues. The CDR3 coding sequence is TGCGCCAGCAGCCAAGTCGGGCAGGGACCGTACGAGCAGTACTTC. As protein: CASSQVGQGPYEQYF.

Details on this clonotype: This could be a read error, since a much larger clone is one nucleotide away. V and J are TRBV6-5 and TRBJ1-2; 11 bases are shared with TRBD1. Germline V CDR1 and CDR2: MNHEY, SVGAGI. The CDR3 is 15 amino acids. The junction had 3 bases not matched to a gene; V was cut back by 5 bases and J by 1 base. The CDR3 coding sequence is TGTGCCAGCAGTGGACAGGGGGCCCGTAACTATGGCTACACCTTC. It translates to CASSGQGARNYGYTF.

In this sample, this clonotype turned up a few times. V gene TRBV5-4 combines with J gene TRBJ1-1; tentative D call: TRBD1 (5 bases). Per germline, CDR1 SGHNT and CDR2 YYREEE (reference sequence). Trimming left V 0 bases short and J 2 bases short, with 11 bases between. The CDR3 spans 15 residues. The CDR3 nucleotides are TGTGCCAGCAGCTTGGCTGTTGGGGCCAACACTGAAGCTTTCTTT. Residues: CASSLAVGANTEAFF.

This clonotype was counted a few times. The chain carries TRBV5-6 and TRBJ1-3, with 7 positions matching TRBD1. Trimming at V came to 4 bases and at J to 9 bases, leaving 13 bases not matched to a gene. CDR1 SGHDT and CDR2 YYEEEE come from the germline V gene. The CDR3 runs 15 residues. The CDR3 is CASSAGQTITSTIYF. The DNA for the CDR3 is TGTGCCAGCAGCGCGGGACAGACTATCACGAGCACCATATATTTT.

This clonotype was recorded at least ten times. The chain links TRBV28 to TRBJ1-5; unclear D gene. The CDR3 covers 16 residues. Germline V gene lookup returns CDR1 MDHEN and CDR2 SYDVKM. Trimming took off 11 bases at V and 1 base at J, with 21 bases between the two ends. The CDR3 region has the DNA TGTGCCGCCACTCAAGAAGGGTTTATGAGCAATCAGCCCCAGCATTTT. It is translated as CAATQEGFMSNQPQHF.

This clonotype appeared many times. V is TRBV7-2 and J is TRBJ2-7; D is perhaps TRBD2 (6 bases). The CDR3 has 14 residues. V lost 2 bases, J lost 0 bases, and 8 bases lay in between. Looked up from germline, CDR1 is SGHTA and CDR2 is FQGNSA. The CDR3 DNA follows: TGTGCCAGCAGCTTATACGGGAGCTCCTACGAGCAGTACTTC. The encoded protein is CASSLYGSSYEQYF.